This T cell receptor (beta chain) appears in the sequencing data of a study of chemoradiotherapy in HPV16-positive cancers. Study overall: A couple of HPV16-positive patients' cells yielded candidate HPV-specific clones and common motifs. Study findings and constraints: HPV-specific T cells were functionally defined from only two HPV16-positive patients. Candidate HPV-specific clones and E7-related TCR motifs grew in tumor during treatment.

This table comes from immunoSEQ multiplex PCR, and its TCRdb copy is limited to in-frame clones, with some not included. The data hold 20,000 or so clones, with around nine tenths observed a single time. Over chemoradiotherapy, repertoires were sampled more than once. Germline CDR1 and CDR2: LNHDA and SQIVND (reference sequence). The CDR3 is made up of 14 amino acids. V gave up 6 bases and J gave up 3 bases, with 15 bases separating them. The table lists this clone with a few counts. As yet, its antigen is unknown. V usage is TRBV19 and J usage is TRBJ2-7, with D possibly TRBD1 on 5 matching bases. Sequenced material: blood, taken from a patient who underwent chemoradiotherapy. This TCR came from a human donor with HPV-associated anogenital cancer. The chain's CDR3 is CASSGAITGYEQYF. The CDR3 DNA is TGTGCCAGTAGCGGCGCCATAACAGGCTACGAGCAGTACTTC.